The rows below give T cell receptor beta chains drawn from one sample of a study of blood T cell repertoires in COVID-19. Libraries were prepared by immunoSEQ multiplex PCR; TCRdb keeps only in-frame clonotypes and omits some of them. Of under 300,000 clones listed, about 89% are singletons. The sample was PBMCs or T cells enriched from blood (not recorded which). These receptors were collected from a woman between 40 and 50 years old who had recovered from COVID-19. The CDR3 runs from the conserved cysteine through the conserved F or W. A D gene is named only where the DNA matches it firmly. The size entry is marked missing in some rows and otherwise reads once, few, many or a size class.

>.|TRBV7-9|TRBJ1-2|TRBD1
CASTPTGPNYGYTF
TGTGCCAGCACCCCGACAGGGCCGAACTATGGCTACACCTTC
>.|TRBV25-1|TRBJ1-5|.
CASSPPGNQPQHF
TGTGCCAGCAGCCCCCCGGGCAATCAGCCCCAGCATTTT
>.|TRBV2|TRBJ2-7|TRBD1
CASSEGAGGWYEQYF
TGTGCCAGCAGTGAAGGGGCAGGGGGCTGGTACGAGCAGTACTTC
>.|TRBV6-2/TRBV6-3|TRBJ2-7|.
CASSFSDERQYF
TGTGCCAGCAGTTTTTCCGATGAGCGGCAGTACTTC
>.|TRBV6-6|TRBJ1-2|TRBD1
CASSRGRTGLNYGYTF
TGTGCCAGCAGTCGAGGCAGGACAGGGCTTAACTATGGCTACACCTTC
>.|TRBV30|TRBJ1-6|.
CAWNQGTNSPLHF
TGTGCCTGGAATCAGGGGACTAATTCACCCCTCCACTTT
>once|TRBV4-1|TRBJ1-6|.
CASSPGAVASPLHF
TGCGCCAGCAGCCCAGGGGCCGTGGCATCACCCCTCCACTTT
>.|TRBV19|TRBJ2-3|.
CASSRGRGLGDTQYF
TGTGCCAGTAGTAGGGGTCGAGGGTTGGGAGATACGCAGTATTTT
>few|TRBV27|TRBJ1-6|.
CASSFRGNSPLHF
TGTGCCAGCAGTTTTAGGGGGAATTCACCCCTCCACTTT
>.|TRBV9|TRBJ2-2|.
CASSVGGQFPNTGELFF
TGTGCCAGCAGCGTGGGGGGTCAATTCCCCAACACCGGGGAGCTGTTTTTT
>.|TRBV2|TRBJ1-2|.
CATTPSRAGYGYTF
TGTGCCACAACGCCCAGCCGGGCGGGCTATGGCTACACCTTC